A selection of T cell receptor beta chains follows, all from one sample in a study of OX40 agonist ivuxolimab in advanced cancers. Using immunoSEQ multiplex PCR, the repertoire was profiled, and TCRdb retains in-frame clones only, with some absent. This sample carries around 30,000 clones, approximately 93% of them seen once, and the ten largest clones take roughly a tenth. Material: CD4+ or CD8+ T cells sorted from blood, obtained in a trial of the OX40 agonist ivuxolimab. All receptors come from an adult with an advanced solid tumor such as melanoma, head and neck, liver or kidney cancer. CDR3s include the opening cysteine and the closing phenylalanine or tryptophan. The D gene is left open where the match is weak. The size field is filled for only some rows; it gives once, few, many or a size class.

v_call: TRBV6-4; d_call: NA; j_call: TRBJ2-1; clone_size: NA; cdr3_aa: CASSEGSVGYNEQFF; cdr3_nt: TGTGCCAGCAGTGAAGGGTCTGTGGGGTACAATGAGCAGTTCTTC
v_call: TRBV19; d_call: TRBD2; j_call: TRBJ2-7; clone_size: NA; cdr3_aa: CASSSREANAAYEQYF; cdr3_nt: TGTGCCAGTAGTAGCCGGGAGGCTAACGCCGCCTACGAGCAGTACTTC
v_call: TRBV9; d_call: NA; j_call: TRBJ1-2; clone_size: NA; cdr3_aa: CASSGRRKANYGYTF; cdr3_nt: TGTGCCAGCAGCGGCAGACGGAAGGCTAACTATGGCTACACCTTC
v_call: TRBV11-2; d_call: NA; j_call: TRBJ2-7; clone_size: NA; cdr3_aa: CASSSGHPYEQYF; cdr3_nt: TGTGCCAGCAGCTCCGGACACCCCTACGAGCAGTACTTC
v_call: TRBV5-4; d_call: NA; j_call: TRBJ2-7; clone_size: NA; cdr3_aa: CASSLGTLSSYEQYF; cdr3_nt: TGTGCCAGCAGCTTGGGGACACTGAGCTCCTACGAGCAGTACTTC
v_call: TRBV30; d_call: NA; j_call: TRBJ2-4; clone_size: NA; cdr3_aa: CAWTPSFSPIQYF; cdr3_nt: TGTGCCTGGACCCCGAGCTTCAGTCCCATTCAGTACTTC
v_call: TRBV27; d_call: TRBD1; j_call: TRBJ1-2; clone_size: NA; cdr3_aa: CASSFGRGTYGYTF; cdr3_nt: TGTGCCAGCAGTTTCGGCAGGGGGACCTATGGCTACACCTTC
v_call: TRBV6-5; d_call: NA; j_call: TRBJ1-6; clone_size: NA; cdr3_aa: CASTPRLYNSPLHF; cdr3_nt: TGTGCCAGCACCCCACGTCTCTATAATTCACCCCTCCACTTT
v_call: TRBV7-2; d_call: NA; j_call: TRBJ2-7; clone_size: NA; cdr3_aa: CASSKGGDLSSYEQYF; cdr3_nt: TGTGCCAGCAGCAAAGGGGGAGACCTGAGCTCCTACGAGCAGTACTTC
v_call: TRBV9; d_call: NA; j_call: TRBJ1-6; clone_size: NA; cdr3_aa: CASSPRFGSSYNSPLHF; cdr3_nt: TGTGCCAGCAGCCCGCGCTTCGGGAGCTCCTATAATTCACCCCTCCACTTT
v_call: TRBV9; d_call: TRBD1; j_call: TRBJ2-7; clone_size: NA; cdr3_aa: CASSATPGQAYEQYF; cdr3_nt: TGTGCCAGCAGCGCAACACCGGGACAGGCCTACGAGCAGTACTTC
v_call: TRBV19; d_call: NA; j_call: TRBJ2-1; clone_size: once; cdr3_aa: CASSMGGMEQFF; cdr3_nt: TGTGCCAGTAGTATGGGCGGAATGGAGCAGTTCTTC
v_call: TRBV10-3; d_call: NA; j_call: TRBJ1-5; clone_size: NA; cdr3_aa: CAISESGEGGDNQPQHF; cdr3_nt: TGTGCCATCAGTGAGTCAGGGGAGGGAGGCGACAATCAGCCCCAGCATTTT
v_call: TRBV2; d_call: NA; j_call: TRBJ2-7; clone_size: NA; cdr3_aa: CASSEGRAYEQYF; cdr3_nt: TGTGCCAGCAGTGAAGGCAGGGCATACGAGCAGTACTTC